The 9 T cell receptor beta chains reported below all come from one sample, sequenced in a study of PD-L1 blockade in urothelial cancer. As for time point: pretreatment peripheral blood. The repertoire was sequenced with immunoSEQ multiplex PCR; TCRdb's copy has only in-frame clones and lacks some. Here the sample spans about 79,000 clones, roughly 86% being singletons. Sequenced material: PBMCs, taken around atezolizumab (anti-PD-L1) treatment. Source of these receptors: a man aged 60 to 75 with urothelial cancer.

The CDR3 reads CASTAPGKGYEQYF. For the CDR3, the DNA is TGTGCCAGCACCGCGCCGGGGAAGGGCTACGAGCAGTACTTC. The rearrangement joins TRBV6-5 to TRBJ2-7, with D possibly TRBD2 on 5 matching bases. V was cut by 7 bases and J by 3 bases, with 16 bases left in between. The CDR3 has 14 amino acids. Germline lookup yields CDR1 MNHEY and CDR2 SVGAGI.

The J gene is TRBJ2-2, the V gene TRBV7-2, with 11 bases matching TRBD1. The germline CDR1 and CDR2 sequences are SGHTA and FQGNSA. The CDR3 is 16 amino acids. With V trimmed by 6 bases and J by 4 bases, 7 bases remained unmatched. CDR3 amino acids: CASRAGTGGVTGELFF. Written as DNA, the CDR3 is TGTGCCAGCAGGGCCGGGACAGGGGGGGTCACCGGGGAGCTGTTTTTT.

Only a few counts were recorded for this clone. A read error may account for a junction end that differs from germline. The CDR3 DNA sequence: TGCGCCAGCAGCCAAGATTTCCCTCTCACAGGGGGCGCACAGCCCCTCCACTTT. It is translated as CASSQDFPLTGGAQPLHF. The rearrangement links TRBV5-4 to TRBJ1-6; 9 nucleotides line up with TRBD1. Germline assignment: CDR1 SGHNT and CDR2 YYREEE (reference sequence). The CDR3 has 18 amino acids.

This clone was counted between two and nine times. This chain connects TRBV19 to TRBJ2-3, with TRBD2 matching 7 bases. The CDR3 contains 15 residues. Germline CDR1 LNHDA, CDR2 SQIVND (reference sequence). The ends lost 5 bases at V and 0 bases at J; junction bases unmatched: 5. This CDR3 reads CASSLSSGSTDTQYF. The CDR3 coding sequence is TGTGCCAGTAGTCTGTCTAGCGGAAGCACAGATACGCAGTATTTT.

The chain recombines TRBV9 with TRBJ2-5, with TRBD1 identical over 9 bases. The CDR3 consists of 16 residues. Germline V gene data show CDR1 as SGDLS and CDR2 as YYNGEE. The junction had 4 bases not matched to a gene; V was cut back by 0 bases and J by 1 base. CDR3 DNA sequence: TGTGCCAGCAGCGTAGGGGGGACAGGGATCCAAGAGACCCAGTACTTC. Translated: CASSVGGTGIQETQYF.

CDR3 bases: TGTGCCAGTGAACGTAGTTTTAACACTGAAGCTTTCTTT. Its translation is CASERSFNTEAFF. The V and J genes are TRBV19 and TRBJ1-1; D is unclear. The CDR3 sequence is 13 residues long. Trimming cost V 8 bases and J 2 bases, with 12 bases left between them. CDR1 LNHDA and CDR2 SQIVND come from the germline V gene (reference sequence).

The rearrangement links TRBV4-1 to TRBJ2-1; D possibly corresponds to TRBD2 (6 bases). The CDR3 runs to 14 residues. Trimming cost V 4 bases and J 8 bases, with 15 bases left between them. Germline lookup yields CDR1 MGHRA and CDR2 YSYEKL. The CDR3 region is CASSPPSAVDEQFF. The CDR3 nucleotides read TGCGCCAGCAGCCCCCCTAGCGCGGTGGATGAGCAGTTCTTC.

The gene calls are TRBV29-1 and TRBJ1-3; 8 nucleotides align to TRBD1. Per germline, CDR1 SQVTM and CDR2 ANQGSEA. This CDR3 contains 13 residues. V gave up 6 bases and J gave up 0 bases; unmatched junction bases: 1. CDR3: CSVRGPSGNTIYF. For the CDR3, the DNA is TGCAGCGTCAGGGGGCCCTCTGGAAACACCATATATTTT.

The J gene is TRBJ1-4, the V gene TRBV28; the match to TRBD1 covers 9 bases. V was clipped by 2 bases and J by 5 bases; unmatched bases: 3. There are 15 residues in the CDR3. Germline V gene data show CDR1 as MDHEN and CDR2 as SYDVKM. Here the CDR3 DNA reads TGTGCCAGCAGTTTAGGGGGGACAGGGAATGAAAAACTGTTTTTT. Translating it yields CASSLGGTGNEKLFF. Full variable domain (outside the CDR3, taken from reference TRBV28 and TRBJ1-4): DVKVTQSSRYLVKRTGEKVFLECVQDMDHENMFWYRQDPGLGLRLIYFSYDVKMKEKGDIPEGYSVSREKKERFSLILESASTNQTSMYLCASSLGGTGNEKLFFGSGTQLSVL.